This entry describes one T cell receptor (beta chain). The junction had 9 bases not matched to a gene; V was cut back by 5 bases and J by 12 bases. The CDR3 spans 14 residues. Germline assignment: CDR1 SGHNT and CDR2 YENEEA. Data came from immunoSEQ multiplex PCR; TCRdb stores just in-frame clones and leaves some out. The table lists more than 120,000 clones, 75% to 90% of them singletons. The entry originates in a study of T cell responses to AZD1222 COVID-19 vaccine. The sequence came from an adult who received the AZD1222 COVID-19 vaccine. The source was peripheral blood, collected 28 days after the second AZD1222 dose. This chain joins TRBV11-3 and TRBJ2-1; 11 bases agree with TRBD2. The DNA for the CDR3 is TGTGCCAGCAGCCCAACTAGCGGGAGCTTGACGCAGTTCTTC. Translating it yields CASSPTSGSLTQFF.